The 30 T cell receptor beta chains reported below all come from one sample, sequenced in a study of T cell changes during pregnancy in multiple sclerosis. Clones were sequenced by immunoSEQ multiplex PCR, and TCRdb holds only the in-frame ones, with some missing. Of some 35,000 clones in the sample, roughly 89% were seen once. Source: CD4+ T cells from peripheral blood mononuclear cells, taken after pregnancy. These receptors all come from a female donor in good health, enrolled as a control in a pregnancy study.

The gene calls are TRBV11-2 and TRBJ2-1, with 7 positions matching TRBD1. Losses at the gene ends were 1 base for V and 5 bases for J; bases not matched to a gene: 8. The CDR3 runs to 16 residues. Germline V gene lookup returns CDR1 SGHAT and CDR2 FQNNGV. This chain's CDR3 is CASSLGLTGNHNEQFF. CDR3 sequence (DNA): TGTGCCAGCAGCTTAGGCTTGACAGGGAACCACAATGAGCAGTTCTTC.

CDR3 loop: CASSPPTGTGELFF. CDR3 nucleotides: TGTGCCAGCAGTCCACCAACAGGGACCGGGGAGCTGTTTTTT. The chain is built from TRBV28 and TRBJ2-2, with D possibly matching TRBD1 (6 bases). CDR1 MDHEN and CDR2 SYDVKM come from the germline V gene. This CDR3 comprises 14 residues. The germline V and J ends were trimmed by 5 bases and 5 bases, with 12 bases remaining between them.

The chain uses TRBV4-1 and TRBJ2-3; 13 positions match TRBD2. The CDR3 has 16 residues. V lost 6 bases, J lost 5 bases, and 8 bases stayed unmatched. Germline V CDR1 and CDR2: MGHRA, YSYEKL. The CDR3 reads CASSIMTSGRRDTQYF. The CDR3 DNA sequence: TGCGCCAGCAGTATAATGACTAGCGGGAGGAGAGATACGCAGTATTTT.

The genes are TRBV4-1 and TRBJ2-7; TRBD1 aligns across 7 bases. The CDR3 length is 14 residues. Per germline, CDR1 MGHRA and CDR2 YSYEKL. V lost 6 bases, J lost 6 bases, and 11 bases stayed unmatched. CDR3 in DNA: TGCGCCAGCAGGATCGACAGGGTTCAAGGCGAGCAGTACTTC. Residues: CASRIDRVQGEQYF.

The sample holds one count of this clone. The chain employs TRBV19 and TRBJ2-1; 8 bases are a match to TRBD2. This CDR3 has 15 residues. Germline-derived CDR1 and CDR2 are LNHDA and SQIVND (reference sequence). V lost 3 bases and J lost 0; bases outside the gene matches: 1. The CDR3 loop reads CASSMRGASYNEQFF. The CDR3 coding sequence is TGTGCCAGTAGTATGCGGGGGGCCTCCTACAATGAGCAGTTCTTC.

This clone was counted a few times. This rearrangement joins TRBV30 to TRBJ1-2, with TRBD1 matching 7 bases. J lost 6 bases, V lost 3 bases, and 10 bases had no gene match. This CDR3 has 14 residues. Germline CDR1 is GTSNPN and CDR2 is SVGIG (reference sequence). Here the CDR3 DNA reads TGTGCCTGGAGCGCTCCGGACAGGACAAATGGCTACACCTTC. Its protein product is CAWSAPDRTNGYTF.

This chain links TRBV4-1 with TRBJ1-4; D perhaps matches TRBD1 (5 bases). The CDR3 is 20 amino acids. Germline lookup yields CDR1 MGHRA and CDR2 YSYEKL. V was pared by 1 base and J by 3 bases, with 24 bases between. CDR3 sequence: CASSQGGVRALALPNEKLFF. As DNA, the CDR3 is TGCGCCAGCAGCCAAGGGGGGGTCAGGGCCTTAGCTTTGCCTAATGAAAAACTGTTTTTT.

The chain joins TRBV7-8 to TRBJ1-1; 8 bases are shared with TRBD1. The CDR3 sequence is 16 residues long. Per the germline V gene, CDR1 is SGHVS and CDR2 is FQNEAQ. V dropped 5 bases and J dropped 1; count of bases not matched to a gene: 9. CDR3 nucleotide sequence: TGTGCCAGCAGCGCAAAGTGGACAGGGCGGAACACTGAAGCTTTCTTT. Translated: CASSAKWTGRNTEAFF.

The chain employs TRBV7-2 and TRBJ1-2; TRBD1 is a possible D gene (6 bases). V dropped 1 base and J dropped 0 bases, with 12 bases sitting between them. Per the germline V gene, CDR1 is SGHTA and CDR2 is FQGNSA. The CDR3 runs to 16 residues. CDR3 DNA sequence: TGTGCCAGCAGCTTAGGTACAGGGAAACCTAACTATGGCTACACCTTC. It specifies CASSLGTGKPNYGYTF.

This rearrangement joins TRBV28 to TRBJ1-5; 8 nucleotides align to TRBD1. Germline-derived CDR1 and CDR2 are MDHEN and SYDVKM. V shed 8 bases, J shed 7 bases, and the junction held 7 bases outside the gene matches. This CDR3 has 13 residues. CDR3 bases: TGTGCCAGCTGGTCGTCAGGGGGCCAGCCCCAGCATTTT. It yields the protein CASWSSGGQPQHF.

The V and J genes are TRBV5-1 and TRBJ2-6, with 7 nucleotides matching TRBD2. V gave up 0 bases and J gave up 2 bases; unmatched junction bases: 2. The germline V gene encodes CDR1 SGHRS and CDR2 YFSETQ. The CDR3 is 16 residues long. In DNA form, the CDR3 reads TGCGCCAGCAGCTTGGCCCTAGCGGCTGGGGCCAACGTCCTGACTTTC. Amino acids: CASSLALAAGANVLTF. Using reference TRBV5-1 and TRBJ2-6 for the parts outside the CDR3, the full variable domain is KAGVTQTPRYLIKTRGQQVTLSCSPISGHRSVSWYQQTPGQGLQFLFEYFSETQRNKGNFPGRFSGRQFSNSRSEMNVSTLELGDSALYLCASSLALAAGANVLTFGAGSRLTVL.

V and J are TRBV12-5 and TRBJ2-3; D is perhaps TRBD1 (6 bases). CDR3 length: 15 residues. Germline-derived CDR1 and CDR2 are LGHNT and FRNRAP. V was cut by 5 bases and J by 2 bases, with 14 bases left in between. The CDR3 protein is CASGPDRSFTDTQYF. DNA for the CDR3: TGTGCTAGTGGTCCAGACAGGTCGTTCACAGATACGCAGTATTTT.

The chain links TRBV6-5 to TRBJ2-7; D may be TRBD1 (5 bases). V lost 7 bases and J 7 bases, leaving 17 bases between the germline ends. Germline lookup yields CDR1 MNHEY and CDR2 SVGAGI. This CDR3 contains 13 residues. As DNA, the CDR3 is TGTGCCAGCACTCCCATAGGGGTTGGGGAGCAGTACTTC. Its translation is CASTPIGVGEQYF.

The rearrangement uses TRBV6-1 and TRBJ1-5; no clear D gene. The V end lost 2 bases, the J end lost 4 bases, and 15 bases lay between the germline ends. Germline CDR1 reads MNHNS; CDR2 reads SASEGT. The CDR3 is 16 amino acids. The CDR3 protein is CASSEPSEGQNQPQHF. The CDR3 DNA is TGTGCCAGCAGTGAACCCTCGGAGGGCCAGAATCAGCCCCAGCATTTT.

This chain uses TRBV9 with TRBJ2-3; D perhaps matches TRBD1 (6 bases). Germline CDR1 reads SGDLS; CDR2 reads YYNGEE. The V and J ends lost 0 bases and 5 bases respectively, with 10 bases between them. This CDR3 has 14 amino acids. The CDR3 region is CASSVEGVGDTQYF. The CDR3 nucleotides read TGTGCCAGCAGCGTAGAGGGGGTAGGAGATACGCAGTATTTT.

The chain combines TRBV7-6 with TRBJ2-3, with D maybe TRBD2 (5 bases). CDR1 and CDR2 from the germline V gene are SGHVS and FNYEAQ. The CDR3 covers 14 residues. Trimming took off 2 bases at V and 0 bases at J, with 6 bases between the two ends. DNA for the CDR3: TGTGCCAGCAGCTTAAGAGGGAGCACAGATACGCAGTATTTT. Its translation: CASSLRGSTDTQYF.

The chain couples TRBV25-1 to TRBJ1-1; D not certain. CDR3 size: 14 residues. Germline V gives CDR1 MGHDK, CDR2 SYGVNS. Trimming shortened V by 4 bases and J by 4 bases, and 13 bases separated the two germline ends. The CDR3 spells CASSVSGWSTEAFF. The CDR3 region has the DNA TGTGCCAGCAGTGTATCCGGGTGGTCCACTGAAGCTTTCTTT.

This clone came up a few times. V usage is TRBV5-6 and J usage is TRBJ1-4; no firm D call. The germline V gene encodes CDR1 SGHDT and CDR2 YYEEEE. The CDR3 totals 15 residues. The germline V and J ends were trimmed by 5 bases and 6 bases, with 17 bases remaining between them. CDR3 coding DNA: TGTGCCAGCAGATCATTTGGAGGGAAACATGAAAAACTGTTTTTT. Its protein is CASRSFGGKHEKLFF.

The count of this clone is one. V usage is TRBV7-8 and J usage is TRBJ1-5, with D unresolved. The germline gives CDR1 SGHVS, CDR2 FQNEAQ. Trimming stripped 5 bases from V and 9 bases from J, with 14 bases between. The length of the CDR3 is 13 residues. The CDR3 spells CASSLTSEGPQHF. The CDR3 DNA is TGTGCCAGCAGCCTTACTTCCGAGGGGCCCCAGCATTTT.

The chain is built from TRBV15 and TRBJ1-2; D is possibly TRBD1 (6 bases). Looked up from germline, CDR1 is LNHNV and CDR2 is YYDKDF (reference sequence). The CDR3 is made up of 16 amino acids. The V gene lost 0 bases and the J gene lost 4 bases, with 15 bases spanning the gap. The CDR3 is CATSREHGTPLYGYTF. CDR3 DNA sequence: TGTGCCACCAGCAGAGAGCATGGGACACCACTCTATGGCTACACCTTC.

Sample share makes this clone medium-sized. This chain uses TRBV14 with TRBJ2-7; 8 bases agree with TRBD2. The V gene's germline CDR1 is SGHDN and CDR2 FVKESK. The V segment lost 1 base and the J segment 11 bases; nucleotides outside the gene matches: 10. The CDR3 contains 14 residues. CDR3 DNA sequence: TGTGCCAGCAGCCAAGGTGCGGGAGGCCTAATTGAGTACTTC. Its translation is CASSQGAGGLIEYF.

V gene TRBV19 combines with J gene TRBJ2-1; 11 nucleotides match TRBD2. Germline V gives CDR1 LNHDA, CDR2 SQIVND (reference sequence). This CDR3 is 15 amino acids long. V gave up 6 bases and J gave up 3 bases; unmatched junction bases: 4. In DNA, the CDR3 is TGTGCCAGTAGCAAACTAGCGGGAGACTACAATGAGCAGTTCTTC. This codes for CASSKLAGDYNEQFF.

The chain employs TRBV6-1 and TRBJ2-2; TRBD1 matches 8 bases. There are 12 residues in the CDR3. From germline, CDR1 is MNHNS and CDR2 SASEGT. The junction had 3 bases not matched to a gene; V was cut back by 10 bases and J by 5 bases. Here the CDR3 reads CATRTGTGELFF. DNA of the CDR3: TGTGCCACCCGGACAGGGACCGGGGAGCTGTTTTTT.

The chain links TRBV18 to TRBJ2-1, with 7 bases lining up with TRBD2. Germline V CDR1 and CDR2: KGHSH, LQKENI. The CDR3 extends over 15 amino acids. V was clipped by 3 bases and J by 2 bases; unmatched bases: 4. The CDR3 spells CASSPLAVTYNEQFF. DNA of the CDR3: TGTGCCAGCTCACCTCTAGCGGTTACCTACAATGAGCAGTTCTTC.

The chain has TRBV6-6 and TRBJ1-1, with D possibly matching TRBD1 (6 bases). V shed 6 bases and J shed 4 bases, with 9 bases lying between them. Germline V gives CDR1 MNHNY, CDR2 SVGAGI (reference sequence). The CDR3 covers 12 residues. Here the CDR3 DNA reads TGTGCCAGCAGAATGACAGGCACTGAAGCTTTCTTT. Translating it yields CASRMTGTEAFF.

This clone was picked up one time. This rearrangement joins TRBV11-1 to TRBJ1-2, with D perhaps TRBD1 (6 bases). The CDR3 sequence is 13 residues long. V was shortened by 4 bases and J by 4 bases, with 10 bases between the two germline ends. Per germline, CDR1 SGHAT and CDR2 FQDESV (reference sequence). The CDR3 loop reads CASSSSRGYGYTF. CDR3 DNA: TGTGCCAGCAGCTCTAGCAGGGGCTATGGCTACACCTTC.

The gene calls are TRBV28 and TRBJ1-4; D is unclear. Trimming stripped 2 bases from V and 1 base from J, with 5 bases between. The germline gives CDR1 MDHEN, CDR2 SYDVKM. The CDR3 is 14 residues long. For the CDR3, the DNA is TGTGCCAGCAGTTTAGAGGGAACTAATGAAAAACTGTTTTTT. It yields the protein CASSLEGTNEKLFF.

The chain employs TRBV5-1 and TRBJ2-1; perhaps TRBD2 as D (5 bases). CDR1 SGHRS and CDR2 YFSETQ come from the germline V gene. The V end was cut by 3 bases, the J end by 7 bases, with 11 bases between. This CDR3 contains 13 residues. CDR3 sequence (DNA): TGCGCCAGCAGCTCCGGGGTCATGAATGAGCAGTTCTTC. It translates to CASSSGVMNEQFF.

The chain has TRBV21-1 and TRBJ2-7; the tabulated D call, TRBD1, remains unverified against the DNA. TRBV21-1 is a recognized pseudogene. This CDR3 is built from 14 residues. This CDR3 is CASSDQYRGHEQYF. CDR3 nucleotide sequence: TGTGCCAGCAGCGACCAGTACAGGGGACACGAGCAGTACTTC.

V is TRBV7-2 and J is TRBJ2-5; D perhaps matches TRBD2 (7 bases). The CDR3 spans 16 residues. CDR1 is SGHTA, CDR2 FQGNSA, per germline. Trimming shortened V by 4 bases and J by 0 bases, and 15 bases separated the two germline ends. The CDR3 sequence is CASSSQRGGDQETQYF. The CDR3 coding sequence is TGTGCCAGCAGCTCCCAGAGAGGGGGGGACCAAGAGACCCAGTACTTC.